The rows below give T cell receptor beta chains drawn from one sample of a study of Graves' ophthalmopathy and Graves' hyperthyroidism. MiXCR was run by TCRdb on the multiplex PCR reads, yielding one entry per CDR3 protein. The sample lists 500,000 to 700,000 distinct CDR3 sequences; 22% were seen once. Material: peripheral blood. The receptors were gathered from a woman aged 18-29 years with stable Graves' hyperthyroidism. Some clones in this sample may be carry-over from other donors' samples. The CDR3 runs from the conserved cysteine through the conserved F or W. D genes are given only for firm matches. Rows may omit the clone size; those that give it use once, few, many or a size class.

NA | many | TRBJ1-1 | TRBV6-1 | TGTGCCAGCACGGCCGGGACTATGAACACTGAAGCTTTCTTT | CASTAGTMNTEAFF
NA | many | TRBJ1-2 | TRBV4-1 | TGCGCCAGCAGCCGGGCCCATGGTACTTATGGCTACACCTTC | CASSRAHGTYGYTF
NA | many | TRBJ2-7 | TRBV14 | TGTGCCAGCAGCCTATTTGCAGGGCCGAGTTACGAGCAGTACTTC | CASSLFAGPSYEQYF
TRBD1 | few | TRBJ1-1 | TRBV6-1 | TGTGCCAGCAGCTTCCGAGACAGGGGGCGATTCAACACTGAAGCTTTCTTT | CASSFRDRGRFNTEAFF
NA | few | TRBJ1-2 | TRBV6-5 | TGTGCCAGCAGTTACTCCGGGGGAACAGATGGCTACACCTTC | CASSYSGGTDGYTF
NA | many | TRBJ2-7 | TRBV24-1 | TGTGCCACCAGTGATTCCAGCGGAAGATCTTACGAGCAGTACTTC | CATSDSSGRSYEQYF
TRBD2 | many | TRBJ2-7 | TRBV6-1 | TGTGCCAGTCGACTAGCGGATATCTACGAGCAGTACTTC | CASRLADIYEQYF
NA | NA | TRBJ2-2 | TRBV12-3/TRBV12-4 | TGTGCCAGCAGTCTAGATCGAGAAACCGGGGAGCTGTTTTTT | CASSLDRETGELFF
NA | many | TRBJ1-2 | TRBV12-3/TRBV12-4 | TGTGCCAGCAGTTTAGGGGACAAGGTTGGCTACACCTTC | CASSLGDKVGYTF
NA | many | TRBJ2-6 | TRBV14 | TGTGCCCGTCCCAACTTGGGGGAAGTGGTGACTGGGGCCAACGTCCTGACTTTC | CARPNLGEVVTGANVLTF
TRBD1 | few | TRBJ1-2 | TRBV12-3/TRBV12-4 | TGTGCCAGCAGTTCCCTCCTGACAGGGACCAATGGCTACACCTTC | CASSSLLTGTNGYTF
NA | many | TRBJ2-3 | TRBV11-2 | TGTGCCAGCAGCTTAATGGGGACATTTACCACAGATACGCAGTATTTT | CASSLMGTFTTDTQYF
NA | NA | TRBJ2-5 | TRBV2 | TGTGCCAGCAGGACACGTGGGGGGGGCCATCAAGAGACCCAGTACTTC | CASRTRGGGHQETQYF
NA | many | TRBJ1-2 | TRBV12-3/TRBV12-4 | TGTGCCAGCAGTCCGGGCCTCAGGAGTGGCTACACCTTC | CASSPGLRSGYTF
TRBD1 | many | TRBJ1-1 | TRBV29-1 | TGCAGCGTTGAAGGAGACAGGGTCACTGAAGCTTTCTTT | CSVEGDRVTEAFF
NA | many | TRBJ2-5 | TRBV13 | TGTGCCAGCAGATACCAGGGTTTCCAAGAGACCCAGTACTTC | CASRYQGFQETQYF
NA | many | TRBJ2-7 | TRBV28 | TGTGCCAGCAGCTCATCCTTGCGGGACGAGCAGTACTTC | CASSSSLRDEQYF
TRBD2 | NA | TRBJ2-7 | TRBV6-1 | TGTGCCAGCATATGGCCCGAGCCGGGGGGGGAGCAGTACTTC | CASIWPEPGGEQYF
NA | many | TRBJ1-6 | TRBV14 | TGTGCCAGCAGCCAAGATATTCACATGCGGCCCCTCCACTTT | CASSQDIHMRPLHF
TRBD2 | many | TRBJ2-7 | TRBV27 | TGTGCCAGCAGTCTACTAGCGGGAGGGCGGGAGCAGTACTTC | CASSLLAGGREQYF
NA | NA | TRBJ1-1 | TRBV5-8 | TGTGCCAGCAGCTTGCTCGGGGTGGGTGGAACTGAAGCTTTCTTT | CASSLLGVGGTEAFF
NA | many | TRBJ2-7 | TRBV9 | TGTGCCAGCAGCGTGGAGGCGGGGTTGTACGAGCAGTACTTC | CASSVEAGLYEQYF
NA | NA | TRBJ2-7 | TRBV10-3 | TGTGCCATCAGTGAGTCCGCACCCACCGTATTGGCAATTCCCAGCTCCTACGAGCAGTACTTC | CAISESAPTVLAIPSSYEQYF
NA | NA | TRBJ2-7 | TRBV29-1 | TGCAGCGCATTACTAGTCGGCGAGCAGTACTTC | CSALLVGEQYF
TRBD1 | many | TRBJ2-7 | TRBV30 | TGTGCCTGGAGTGCAGGGGGCGAGCAGTACTTC | CAWSAGGEQYF
TRBD2 | NA | TRBJ2-7 | TRBV30 | TGTGCCTGGAGTGTACTGGGGACTAGCGCCTACGAGCAGTACTTC | CAWSVLGTSAYEQYF
NA | NA | TRBJ1-2 | TRBV10-3 | TGTGCCATCAGTGAGTCGACTTGGGGGTACACCTTC | CAISESTWGYTF
TRBD2 | few | TRBJ2-5 | TRBV7-2 | TGTGCCAGCAGCTTAGCCAGCGGGGGGGCCAGGACCCAGTACTTC | CASSLASGGARTQYF
NA | many | TRBJ1-2 | TRBV12-3/TRBV12-4 | TGTGCCAGCACTGTGGGGACACGAGGCAGCTACACCTTC | CASTVGTRGSYTF
TRBD1 | many | TRBJ1-1 | TRBV6-1 | TGTGCCAGCAGTGACGACAGGGGTAACACTGAAGCTTTCTTT | CASSDDRGNTEAFF
NA | NA | TRBJ2-5 | TRBV7-9 | TGTGCCAGCAGCCCCAGTCTCGCGGGGGAGACCCAGTACTTC | CASSPSLAGETQYF